Ten or more counts support the clone carrying this T cell receptor (beta chain). How the authors handled the data: Estimated nucleated cell counts came from reference gene primer amplification. TCRdb's copy holds only in-frame clones and misses some; the assay was immunoSEQ multiplex PCR. D and trimming come from the DNA, and the V and J calls and clone size come from that table. The sample carries around 360,000 clones, about 90% recorded once. Seattle cases were enrolled at active infection and followed longitudinally. V lost 0 bases and J lost 6; bases outside the gene matches: 5. Germline values: CDR1 SGHRS, CDR2 YFSETQ. CDR3 length equals 16 residues. The sample comes from a study of blood T cell repertoires in COVID-19. Study in general: Whether acute or convalescent, the COVID-19 samples came from the United States, Italy and Spain. PBMCs, B-cell-depleted T cells, or T cells were the source of the cDNA or gDNA that made up the material.

This receptor was taken from a woman between 25 and 40 years old with COVID-19, enrolled during active disease. The chain uses TRBV5-1 and TRBJ2-1, with TRBD2 matching over 11 bases. Sequencing was carried out using peripheral blood. In DNA form, the CDR3 reads TGCGCCAGCAGCTTGGAAATTAGCGGGAGGGGCAATGAGCAGTTCTTC. It specifies CASSLEISGRGNEQFF.